There are many counts of the clone carrying this T cell receptor beta chain. The antigen is not known. This sample was taken from a study of naive and memory T cell subsets. TCR cDNA received a 3' ligated oligonucleotide that carried a UMI. Whole-blood samples were roughly 2.3 ml of peripheral blood from healthy adult volunteers. Unsorted total RNA, about 1 to 1000 ng, was DNase treated before reverse transcription. Four PCR rounds used nested alpha and beta constant region primers plus the SP2 primer. TCRdb re-called the 5' RACE reads through MiXCR, storing one row per CDR3 protein. This sample has 45,000 to 55,000 distinct CDR3 sequences, with about 4.8% found just once. Study-wide results and caveats: TCR transcript changes with activation or differentiation may affect this RNA method.

CDR1 and CDR2 from the germline V gene are SQVTM and ANQGSEA. The CDR3 loop spans 12 amino acids. V gave up 6 bases and J gave up 3 bases, with 12 bases separating them. The gene calls are TRBV29-1 and TRBJ2-7; D tentatively reads TRBD1 or TRBD2 (5 bases each). This TCR derives from a female donor in good health. CDR3 in amino acids: CSVSRDGYEQYF. CDR3 in DNA: TGCAGCGTCTCGAGGGACGGCTACGAGCAGTACTTC.